What follows is one T cell receptor beta chain and its context. Generated by immunoSEQ multiplex PCR, the TCRdb table keeps only in-frame clones and is missing some. The sample contains about 49,000 clones, around 95% of which appear only once. This sample was taken from a study of T cell changes during pregnancy in multiple sclerosis. Trimming took 1 base from V and 4 from J, leaving 16 bases between them. CDR3 length: 15 residues. The germline V gene has CDR1 SQVTM and CDR2 ANQGSEA. The TCR comes from a female donor with multiple sclerosis, enrolled in a pregnancy study. This specimen consisted of CD8+ T cells from peripheral blood mononuclear cells, obtained in the first trimester of pregnancy. The chain has TRBV29-1 and TRBJ1-1; possibly TRBD1 for D (6 bases). CDR3 amino acids: CSVEGTVRGTTEAFF. The CDR3 region has the DNA TGCAGCGTTGAAGGTACGGTGAGGGGGACCACTGAAGCTTTCTTT. Together with reference TRBV29-1 and TRBJ1-1, the CDR3 gives the full variable domain: SAVISQKPSRDICQRGTSLTIQCQVDSQVTMMFWYRQQPGQSLTLIATANQGSEATYESGFVIDKFPISRPNLTFSTLTVSNMSPEDSSIYLCSVEGTVRGTTEAFFGQGTRLTVV.